This TCR beta chain comes out of a study of cytomegalovirus exposure and HLA in healthy donors. Study outcomes and limitations: HLA alleles showed associations with roughly 17,000 TCR beta sequences in a later analysis, at a 0.05 false discovery rate.

These donors, healthy bone marrow donors, were studied. Vbeta (60) and Jbeta (13) primers were used in the PCR. Profiling relied on immunoSEQ multiplex PCR, and the TCRdb table lists in-frame clones only, not all of them. There are about 160,000 clones in the sample; 81% occur only once, and 13% lies in the top ten. Comment on this clone: Its antigen is not known.

V lost 2 bases and J 5 bases, leaving 9 bases between the germline ends. The CDR3 is 14 residues long. CDR1 and CDR2 from the germline V gene are LGHNA and YNFKEQ. The TCR originated in a woman between 45 and 60 years old in good health and CMV-seronegative. Specimen: PBMCs. The chain uses TRBV4-2 and TRBJ2-2, with D unresolved. This CDR3 is CASSQPTGTGELFF. Written as DNA, the CDR3 is TGTGCCAGCAGCCAACCAACCGGGACCGGGGAGCTGTTTTTT.